The 21 T cell receptor beta chains given below trace back to one sample, sequenced in a study of cytomegalovirus exposure and HLA in healthy donors. PCR employed 60 Vbeta and 13 Jbeta primers. Clones were read by immunoSEQ multiplex PCR, and TCRdb kept only the in-frame ones, dropping some. Of nearly 110,000 clones in the sample, around 77% were seen once. The specimen was PBMCs. These receptors came from a male donor in good health and CMV-seronegative.

V usage is TRBV19 and J usage is TRBJ1-1; TRBD1 matches 7 bases. Germline V gene sequence: CDR1 LNHDA, CDR2 SQIVND (reference sequence). The trim removed 9 bases at V and 0 bases at J, leaving 13 bases unmatched. The CDR3 extends over 16 amino acids. The CDR3 coding sequence is TGTGCCAGCCTTACCTCCTCTACAGGGGTGAACACTGAAGCTTTCTTT. It encodes CASLTSSTGVNTEAFF.

This clone showed up just once. This chain joins TRBV5-1 and TRBJ2-2; D ambiguous. V lost 6 bases, J lost 3 bases, and 6 bases lay in between. The CDR3 is 12 residues long. Germline CDR1 reads SGHRS; CDR2 reads YFSETQ. In DNA, the CDR3 is TGCGCCAGCACCGCGGACACCGGGGAGCTGTTTTTT. Translation: CASTADTGELFF. Full variable domain (remainder filled in from reference TRBV5-1 and TRBJ2-2): KAGVTQTPRYLIKTRGQQVTLSCSPISGHRSVSWYQQTPGQGLQFLFEYFSETQRNKGNFPGRFSGRQFSNSRSEMNVSTLELGDSALYLCASTADTGELFFGEGSRLTVL.

The V gene is TRBV9, the J gene TRBJ2-1; TRBD1 is a possible D gene (5 bases). The germline CDR1 and CDR2 sequences are SGDLS and YYNGEE. This CDR3 contains 15 residues. Between the trimmed V and J ends, which lost 3 bases and 1 base, there was a span of 11 bases. CDR3 loop: CASSAQGGSYNEQFF. The CDR3, as DNA: TGTGCCAGCAGCGCGCAGGGTGGATCCTACAATGAGCAGTTCTTC.

This clone was observed a handful of times. The chain has TRBV27 and TRBJ2-3; D perhaps matches TRBD1 (6 bases). Trimming took 6 bases from V and 2 from J, leaving 15 bases between them. Looked up from germline, CDR1 is MNHEY and CDR2 is SMNVEV (reference sequence). CDR3 size: 15 residues. The CDR3 nucleotides are TGTGCCAGCAGCTCCGCGACAGGATCCACAGATACGCAGTATTTT. As protein: CASSSATGSTDTQYF.

In its sample, this clone was seen once. The chain couples TRBV6-1 to TRBJ1-1; TRBD1 might be the D (6 bases). The germline gives CDR1 MNHNS, CDR2 SASEGT. The CDR3 totals 14 residues. Trimming shortened V by 2 bases and J by 0 bases, and 7 bases separated the two germline ends. Written as DNA, the CDR3 is TGTGCCAGCAGTGAAAACAGGGTGAACACTGAAGCTTTCTTT. Translated, it gives CASSENRVNTEAFF.

This clone has just one count. This chain uses TRBV18 with TRBJ2-1; TRBD2 might be the D (6 bases). V was cut by 2 bases and J by 4 bases, with 21 bases left in between. CDR3 length equals 18 residues. CDR1 and CDR2 from the germline V gene are KGHSH and LQKENI. The CDR3 sequence: CASSPSGTPHGFYNEQFF. CDR3 coding DNA: TGTGCCAGCTCACCATCCGGGACTCCCCACGGGTTTTACAATGAGCAGTTCTTC.

The CDR3 protein is CASSLGSGKENYGYTF. CDR3 nucleotide sequence: TGCGCCAGCAGCTTGGGGTCAGGGAAGGAAAACTATGGCTACACCTTC. This chain links TRBV5-1 with TRBJ1-2, with D perhaps TRBD1 (5 bases). Trimming took off 0 bases at V and 2 bases at J, with 14 bases between the two ends. The CDR3 covers 16 residues. From germline, CDR1 is SGHRS and CDR2 YFSETQ.

The chain joins TRBV30 to TRBJ2-7; 9 nucleotides align to TRBD1. With 5 bases clipped from V and 4 bases from J, the junction kept 6 bases outside the gene matches. Germline lookup yields CDR1 GTSNPN and CDR2 SVGIG (reference sequence). The CDR3 length is 13 residues. In DNA, the CDR3 is TGTGCCTGGCGACGACAGGGGGGATACGAGCAGTACTTC. Its translation is CAWRRQGGYEQYF.

The V and J genes are TRBV6-1 and TRBJ1-4; D possibly corresponds to TRBD1 (5 bases). The germline V gene encodes CDR1 MNHNS and CDR2 SASEGT. V was shortened by 6 bases and J by 4 bases, with 15 bases between the two germline ends. The CDR3 contains 15 residues. The CDR3 bases are TGTGCCAGCAGATCAGGTGGGGCCTTTAATGAAAAACTGTTTTTT. This codes for CASRSGGAFNEKLFF.

V and J are TRBV25-1 and TRBJ2-7, with 10 bases aligning to TRBD2. From germline, CDR1 is MGHDK and CDR2 SYGVNS. V shed 4 bases and J 3 bases; nucleotides not matched to a gene: 6. The CDR3 runs 15 residues. CDR3 nucleotide sequence: TGTGCCAGCAGTGCGAGCGGGAGGGATCACTACGAGCAGTACTTC. Translating it yields CASSASGRDHYEQYF.

This clone was seen a few times. The chain links TRBV10-3 to TRBJ1-5, with 7 bases lining up with TRBD1. Trimming cost V 4 bases and J 4 bases; bases outside gene matches: 4. Germline CDR1 reads ENHRY; CDR2 reads SYGVKD. The length of the CDR3 is 14 residues. The CDR3 is CAISGTGGNQPQHF. As DNA, the CDR3 is TGTGCCATCAGTGGGACAGGTGGGAATCAGCCCCAGCATTTT.

Details on this clone: The same CDR3 arises from other DNA sequences in this sample as well. The chain recombines TRBV27 with TRBJ2-1; a possible D gene is TRBD2 (5 bases). V was shortened by 0 bases and J by 5 bases, with 5 bases between the two germline ends. CDR1 and CDR2 (germline): MNHEY, SMNVEV (reference sequence). There are 13 residues in the CDR3. The CDR3 nucleotides are TGTGCCAGCAGTTTATCGAGGGACAATGAGCAGTTCTTC. It codes for CASSLSRDNEQFF.

The rearrangement uses TRBV11-2 and TRBJ1-4; D is unresolved. V was shortened by 5 bases and J by 0 bases, with 10 bases between the two germline ends. CDR1 and CDR2 (germline): SGHAT, FQNNGV. This CDR3 comprises 15 residues. This CDR3 reads CASSPSGATNEKLFF. The CDR3 region has the DNA TGTGCCAGCAGCCCCAGCGGTGCAACTAATGAAAAACTGTTTTTT.

CDR3 protein: CASTRTDATDTQYF. DNA for the CDR3: TGTGCCAGCACTCGGACAGATGCAACAGATACGCAGTATTTT. The chain combines TRBV6-5 with TRBJ2-3, with D tentatively TRBD1 (6 bases). The CDR3 has 14 amino acids. Germline CDR1 MNHEY, CDR2 SVGAGI. V dropped 7 bases and J dropped 3 bases, with 14 bases sitting between them.

This sequence joins TRBV6-4 and TRBJ2-2; D is ambiguous. This CDR3 is 12 amino acids long. V dropped 9 bases and J dropped 4 bases, with 9 bases sitting between them. Germline V CDR1 and CDR2: MRHNA, SNTAGT. The CDR3 DNA reads TGTGCCAGTTCGCGCGGCACCGGGGAGCTGTTTTTT. Its protein product is CASSRGTGELFF.

J is TRBJ1-2 and V is TRBV6-6; maybe TRBD1 (5 bases). The CDR3 covers 15 residues. The germline V and J ends were trimmed by 2 bases and 0 bases, with 10 bases remaining between them. Germline V CDR1 and CDR2: MNHNY, SVGAGI (reference sequence). This chain's CDR3 is CASSYAQGPNYGYTF. In DNA form, the CDR3 reads TGTGCCAGCAGTTACGCTCAGGGCCCTAACTATGGCTACACCTTC.

This chain connects TRBV2 to TRBJ2-5; D is possibly TRBD2 (6 bases). The CDR3 sequence is 15 residues long. V was shortened by 6 bases and J by 9 bases, with 23 bases between the two germline ends. The germline gives CDR1 SNHLY, CDR2 FYNNEI. The CDR3 loop reads CASRIKKAERVPQYF. The DNA for the CDR3 is TGTGCCAGCAGGATAAAGAAGGCAGAGCGGGTGCCCCAGTACTTC.

The V gene is TRBV6-4, the J gene TRBJ2-3; TRBD1 might be the D (7 bases). Looked up from germline, CDR1 is MRHNA and CDR2 is SNTAGT. The CDR3 sequence is 15 residues long. With 5 bases removed from V and 4 bases from J, the gap between germline ends came to 16 bases. DNA of the CDR3: TGTGCCAGCAGTTACCAGGGGGGCCCCGCAGATACGCAGTATTTT. It is translated as CASSYQGGPADTQYF.

The rearrangement links TRBV6-5 to TRBJ2-5; 9 positions agree with TRBD1. CDR1 is MNHEY, CDR2 SVGAGI, per germline. V shed 0 bases and J 2 bases; nucleotides not matched to a gene: 4. The CDR3 runs 16 residues. The CDR3 bases are TGTGCCAGCAGTTACTCGGCGACAGGGGGTCAAGAGACCCAGTACTTC. Protein: CASSYSATGGQETQYF.

This clone was picked up one time. V usage is TRBV29-1 and J usage is TRBJ2-1; 8 bases fit TRBD2. The CDR3 has 16 amino acids. Germline CDR1 and CDR2: SQVTM and ANQGSEA. V dropped 1 base and J dropped 1; count of bases not matched to a gene: 6. The CDR3 sequence: CSVEGPPSGSYNEQFF. CDR3 nucleotide sequence: TGCAGCGTTGAAGGCCCCCCTAGCGGGTCCTACAATGAGCAGTTCTTC.

This chain uses TRBV18 with TRBJ1-2; D gene unclear. The V and J ends lost 3 bases and 7 bases respectively, with 12 bases between them. The CDR3 totals 13 residues. Germline V gene sequence: CDR1 KGHSH, CDR2 LQKENI. CDR3 DNA sequence: TGTGCCAGCTCACCTTTTCCTTCTAGTGGCTACACCTTC. Encoded protein: CASSPFPSSGYTF.